The rows below give T cell receptor beta chains drawn from one sample of a study of blood T cell repertoires in COVID-19. TCRdb keeps only in-frame clones here, not all; method: immunoSEQ multiplex PCR. Of under 70,000 clones listed, around 90% are singletons. Sequenced sample: peripheral blood. These receptors all come from a woman under 30 with acute or convalescent COVID-19. Each CDR3 is given with its conserved first and last residue. D genes are given only for firm matches. For some rows the clone size is stated as once, few or many, or as a class when expanded; others skip it.

DNA: TGTGCCAGCTCACCGTTCGGGGGTTACTCCTACAATGAGCAGTTCTTC; CDR3: CASSPFGGYSYNEQFF; size: .; J: TRBJ2-1; D: .; V: TRBV18; length: 16
DNA: TGTGCCTACCGGGGAAACTATGGCTACACCTTC; CDR3: CAYRGNYGYTF; size: once; J: TRBJ1-2; D: .; V: TRBV30; length: 11
DNA: TGTGCCAGCAGCTTTGGTCGGGGGTTAGATCCCAAAAACATTCAGTACTTC; CDR3: CASSFGRGLDPKNIQYF; size: .; J: TRBJ2-4; D: .; V: TRBV11-2; length: 17
DNA: TGTGCCAGCAGTCCCGGACAGGGGGCAGGCTACACCTTC; CDR3: CASSPGQGAGYTF; size: .; J: TRBJ1-2; D: TRBD1; V: TRBV27; length: 13
DNA: TGTGCCACCAGTGAAAATTCCCCTCCGAGCGGCTCGGGAGCTTACGAGCAGTACTTC; CDR3: CATSENSPPSGSGAYEQYF; size: .; J: TRBJ2-7; D: .; V: TRBV24-1; length: 19
DNA: TGTGCCAGCAGCTTGAAAACCGGGACAAAGCTATTAACCCAGTACTTC; CDR3: CASSLKTGTKLLTQYF; size: few; J: TRBJ2-5; D: .; V: TRBV11-2; length: 16
DNA: TGTGCCAGTACCGATGGACAGGGAGGATCTCGAGAGACCCAGTACTTC; CDR3: CASTDGQGGSRETQYF; size: .; J: TRBJ2-5; D: TRBD1; V: TRBV19; length: 16
DNA: TGTGCCTGGAGCGACGGGACAGGCTCTGAAGCTTTCTTT; CDR3: CAWSDGTGSEAFF; size: .; J: TRBJ1-1; D: TRBD1; V: TRBV30; length: 13
DNA: TGTGCCTTCGAGGGAGGGACTGAAGCTTTCTTT; CDR3: CAFEGGTEAFF; size: .; J: TRBJ1-1; D: .; V: TRBV30; length: 11
DNA: TGTGCCAGCAGTTTCTCAGGGAACACTGAAGCTTTCTTT; CDR3: CASSFSGNTEAFF; size: .; J: TRBJ1-1; D: .; V: TRBV12-3/TRBV12-4; length: 13
DNA: TGTGCCAGCAGCCAAGATGCTTTCGAGCCTCCGGGGTCCAATCAGCCCCAGCATTTT; CDR3: CASSQDAFEPPGSNQPQHF; size: .; J: TRBJ1-5; D: .; V: TRBV14; length: 19
DNA: TGTGCCAGCAGGCGACCGGGGACAGGGAGGGAGTTCTTC; CDR3: CASRRPGTGREFF; size: .; J: TRBJ2-1; D: TRBD1; V: TRBV6-5; length: 13
DNA: TGTGCCAGCAGCTTAGGGGGCTTTGAAAAACTGTTTTTT; CDR3: CASSLGGFEKLFF; size: .; J: TRBJ1-4; D: .; V: TRBV7-9; length: 13
DNA: TGTGCCAGCAGTTTCGCCCTGCACGAGGAGCAGTACTTC; CDR3: CASSFALHEEQYF; size: .; J: TRBJ2-7; D: .; V: TRBV28; length: 13
DNA: TGTGCCAGCAGTGACAGGGCTGGAAACACCATATATTTT; CDR3: CASSDRAGNTIYF; size: .; J: TRBJ1-3; D: .; V: TRBV6-1; length: 13